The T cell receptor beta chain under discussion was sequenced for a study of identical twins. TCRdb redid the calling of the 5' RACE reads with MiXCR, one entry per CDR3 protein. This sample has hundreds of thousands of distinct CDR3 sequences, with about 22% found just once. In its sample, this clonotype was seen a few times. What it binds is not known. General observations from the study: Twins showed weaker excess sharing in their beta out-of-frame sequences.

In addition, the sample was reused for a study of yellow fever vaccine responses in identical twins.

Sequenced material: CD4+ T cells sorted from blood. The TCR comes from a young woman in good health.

This CDR3 is CASSRTGENSGNTIYF. In DNA form, the CDR3 reads TGTGCCAGCAGCCGGACAGGCGAAAACTCTGGAAACACCATATATTTT. This chain connects TRBV9 to TRBJ1-3; 7 nucleotides match TRBD1. Germline V lookup: CDR1 SGDLS, CDR2 YYNGEE. The J segment lost 0 bases and the V segment lost 4 bases, leaving 7 bases of the junction unmatched. The CDR3 runs 16 residues.